Listed below are T cell receptor beta chains from one sample, sequenced in a study of CD8+CD57+ T cells in acquired aplastic anemia. Each CDR3 protein gets one entry after TCRdb re-called the reads with MiXCR. The sample has a few hundred thousand distinct CDR3 sequences; 55% to 65% are singletons. Sequencing used sorted CD4+, CD8+, or CD8+CD57+ T cells (not recorded which) from PBMCs. The receptor source for this set is a human donor with severe aplastic anemia or a healthy control (not recorded which). Both conserved end residues are trimmed from each CDR3. A D gene is named only where the DNA matches it firmly. Rows give clone size only sometimes, using once, few, many, or a class for an expanded clone.

TRBJ2-1 | TRBV10-3 | . | . | AISESGVGGDDNEHF
TRBJ2-7 | TRBV12-3/TRBV12-4 | . | . | ASSDGSYEQY
TRBJ1-5 | TRBV2 | . | . | ASNGGGWQPQH
TRBJ1-2 | TRBV25-1 | . | . | ASSEGGDGGGCGYT
TRBJ2-7 | TRBV27 | many | . | AGRVGVLGTYEQY
TRBJ1-3 | TRBV7-2 | . | TRBD1 | ASSPWTGLSSGNTIY
TRBJ1-3 | TRBV6-5 | many | . | ASAVTRATGGNTIY
TRBJ2-2 | TRBV5-1 | . | . | ASSGTTGTGELF
TRBJ1-2 | TRBV2 | . | . | ASSEQDDYGYS
TRBJ2-6 | TRBV20-1 | . | . | SARGHSGANVLT
TRBJ2-5 | TRBV20-1 | many | . | SAREVGGRRTQY
TRBJ2-6 | TRBV29-1 | . | . | SLTGSYGANVLT
TRBJ1-2 | TRBV4-3 | many | TRBD1 | ASSPGTGSYGYT
TRBJ1-6 | TRBV19 | . | TRBD1 | ASTYRTGGNSPLH
TRBJ1-6 | TRBV6-1 | many | . | ASSFGQSTTSPLH
TRBJ2-7 | TRBV7-9 | few | . | ASSLVGEESLSYEQY